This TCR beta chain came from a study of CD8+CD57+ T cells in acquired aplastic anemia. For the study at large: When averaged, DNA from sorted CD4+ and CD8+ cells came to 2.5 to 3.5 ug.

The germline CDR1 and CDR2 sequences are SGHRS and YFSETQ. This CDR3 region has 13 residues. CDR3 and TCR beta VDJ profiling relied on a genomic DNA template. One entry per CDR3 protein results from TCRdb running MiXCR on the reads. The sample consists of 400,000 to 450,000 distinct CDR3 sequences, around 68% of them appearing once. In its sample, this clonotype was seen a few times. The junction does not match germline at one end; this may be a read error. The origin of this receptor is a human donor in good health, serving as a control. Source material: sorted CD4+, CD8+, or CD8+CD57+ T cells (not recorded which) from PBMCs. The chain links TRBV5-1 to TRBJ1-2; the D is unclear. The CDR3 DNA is TGTGCCAGCAGCTTGTTGCGGGGTGCTGGCTACACCTTC. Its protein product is CASSLLRGAGYTF.